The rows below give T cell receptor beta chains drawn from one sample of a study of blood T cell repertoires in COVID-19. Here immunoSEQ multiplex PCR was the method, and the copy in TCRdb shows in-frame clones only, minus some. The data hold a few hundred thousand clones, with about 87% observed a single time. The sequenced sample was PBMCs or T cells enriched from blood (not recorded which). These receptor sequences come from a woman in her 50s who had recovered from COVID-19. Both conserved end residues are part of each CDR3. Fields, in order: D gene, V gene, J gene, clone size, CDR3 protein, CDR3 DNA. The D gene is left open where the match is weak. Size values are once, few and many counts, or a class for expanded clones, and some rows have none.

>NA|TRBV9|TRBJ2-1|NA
CASSVGGGALSSYNEQFF
TGTGCCAGCAGCGTAGGAGGGGGGGCCTTAAGCTCCTACAATGAGCAGTTCTTC
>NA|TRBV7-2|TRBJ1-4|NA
CASSTNRFNEKLFF
TGTGCCAGCAGTACCAACAGGTTTAATGAAAAACTGTTTTTT
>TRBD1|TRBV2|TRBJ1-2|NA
CASKHRTGPDGDTF
TGTGCCAGCAAACACAGGACAGGGCCGGATGGAGACACCTTC
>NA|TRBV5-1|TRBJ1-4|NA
CASRDSGATNEKLFF
TGCGCCAGCAGGGACTCGGGAGCAACTAATGAAAAACTGTTTTTT
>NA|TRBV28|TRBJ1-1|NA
CASSPPYPEAFF
TGTGCCAGCAGCCCCCCCTACCCTGAAGCTTTCTTT
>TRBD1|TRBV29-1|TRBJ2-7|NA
CSVTGDSYEQYF
TGCAGCGTTACAGGGGACTCCTACGAGCAGTACTTC
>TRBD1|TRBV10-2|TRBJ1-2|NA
CASSQDRAYGYTF
TGCGCCAGCAGTCAGGACAGGGCCTATGGCTACACCTTC
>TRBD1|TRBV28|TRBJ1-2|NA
CASRAGTGNYGYTF
TGTGCCAGCAGGGCAGGGACAGGGAACTATGGCTACACCTTC
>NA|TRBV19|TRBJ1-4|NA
CASSTAFTQREKLFF
TGTGCCAGTAGTACGGCCTTCACGCAGCGTGAAAAACTGTTTTTT
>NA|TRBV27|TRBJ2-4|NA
CASSQGFKNIQYF
TGTGCCAGCAGCCAGGGATTTAAAAACATTCAGTACTTC
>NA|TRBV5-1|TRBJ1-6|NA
CASSTDSAGGSPLHF
TGCGCCAGCAGCACCGACTCCGCCGGGGGTTCACCCCTCCACTTT
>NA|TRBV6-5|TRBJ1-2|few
CASSYSIFFQRGYTF
TGTGCCAGCAGTTACTCGATATTTTTCCAGAGGGGCTACACCTTC
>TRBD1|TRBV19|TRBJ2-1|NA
CASSTQKGQGYNEQFF
TGTGCCAGTAGTACCCAAAAGGGACAGGGCTACAATGAGCAGTTCTTC
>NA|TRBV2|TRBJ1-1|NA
CASTGESTEAFF
TGTGCCAGCACAGGGGAGAGCACTGAAGCTTTCTTT
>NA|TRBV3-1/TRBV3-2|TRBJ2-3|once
CASSQATAGTQYF
TGTGCCAGCAGCCAAGCAACAGCGGGTACGCAGTATTTT
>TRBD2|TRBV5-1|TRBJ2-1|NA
CASSLELTSGGAGEQFF
TGCGCCAGCAGCTTGGAATTAACTAGCGGGGGGGCGGGAGAGCAGTTCTTC
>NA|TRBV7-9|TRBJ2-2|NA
CASSLPSGGELFF
TGTGCCAGCAGCTTACCGTCCGGCGGGGAGCTGTTTTTT
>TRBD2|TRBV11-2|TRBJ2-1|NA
CASSQGAGRVDEQFF
TGTGCCAGCAGCCAAGGAGCGGGGAGGGTCGATGAGCAGTTCTTC
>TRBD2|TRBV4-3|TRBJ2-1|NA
CASSREAGVYNEQFF
TGCGCCAGCAGCCGGGAGGCGGGGGTATACAATGAGCAGTTCTTC
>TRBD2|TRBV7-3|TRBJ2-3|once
CASSRGGGGTDTQYF
TGTGCCAGCAGCCGCGGGGGGGGCGGCACAGATACGCAGTATTTT
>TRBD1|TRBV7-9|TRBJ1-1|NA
CASSSNRGNTEAFF
TGTGCCAGCAGCTCGAACAGGGGGAACACTGAAGCTTTCTTT
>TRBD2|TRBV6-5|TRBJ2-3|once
CASRLAVSTDTQYF
TGTGCCAGCAGGCTAGCGGTTAGCACAGATACGCAGTATTTT
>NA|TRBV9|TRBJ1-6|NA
CASSFQKDKYYNSPLHF
TGTGCCAGCAGCTTCCAGAAGGACAAATACTATAATTCACCCCTCCACTTT
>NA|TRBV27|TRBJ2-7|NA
CASSLIGRGYEQYF
TGTGCCAGCAGTTTAATCGGTCGCGGCTACGAGCAGTACTTC
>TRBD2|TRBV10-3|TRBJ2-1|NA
CAISESVTSGDNEQFF
TGTGCCATCAGTGAGTCTGTGACTAGCGGTGACAATGAGCAGTTCTTC
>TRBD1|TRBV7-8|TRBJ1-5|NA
CASSPGGSRYSNQPQHF
TGTGCCAGCAGCCCAGGGGGCTCGAGATATAGCAATCAGCCCCAGCATTTT
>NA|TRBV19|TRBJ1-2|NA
CASSISQGPYGYTF
TGTGCCAGTAGTATCTCTCAGGGTCCCTATGGCTACACCTTC
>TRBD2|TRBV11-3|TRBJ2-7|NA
CASSTPRRGVSSSYEQYF
TGTGCCAGCAGCACTCCCCGGCGGGGGGTGTCGAGCTCCTACGAGCAGTACTTC
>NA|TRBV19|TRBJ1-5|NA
CASTETGGNQPQHF
TGTGCCAGTACCGAGACGGGGGGCAATCAGCCCCAGCATTTT
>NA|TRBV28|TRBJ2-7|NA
CASSFVTVGGYEQYF
TGTGCCAGCAGTTTTGTGACAGTTGGTGGGTACGAGCAGTACTTC
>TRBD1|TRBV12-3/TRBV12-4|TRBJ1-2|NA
CASSLGQGYGYTF
TGTGCCAGCAGTTTGGGACAGGGCTATGGCTACACCTTC
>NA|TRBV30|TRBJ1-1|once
CAWSGQGNTEAFF
TGTGCCTGGAGTGGCCAGGGGAACACTGAAGCTTTCTTT
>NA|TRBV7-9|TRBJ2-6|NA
CASSSPSGGANVLTF
TGTGCCAGCAGCTCCCCCTCCGGGGGTGCCAACGTCCTGACTTTC
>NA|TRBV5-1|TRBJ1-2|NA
CASSPDRKFDGYTF
TGCGCCAGCAGCCCCGACAGGAAATTTGATGGCTACACCTTC
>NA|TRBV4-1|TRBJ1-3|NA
CASSQVLWRVGNTIYF
TGCGCCAGCAGCCAAGTATTATGGAGGGTCGGAAACACCATATATTTT
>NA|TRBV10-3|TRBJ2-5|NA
CAISEEGGVETQYF
TGTGCCATCAGTGAAGAAGGGGGGGTAGAGACCCAGTACTTC
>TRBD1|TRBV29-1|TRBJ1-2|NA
CSVAAGGNYGYTF
TGCAGCGTTGCGGCAGGGGGGAACTATGGCTACACCTTC
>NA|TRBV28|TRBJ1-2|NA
CASSPSDFRPNYGYTF
TGTGCCAGCAGCCCCTCGGACTTCAGGCCTAACTATGGCTACACCTTC
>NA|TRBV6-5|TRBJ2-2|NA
CASQGYNTGELFF
TGTGCCAGTCAGGGTTACAACACCGGGGAGCTGTTTTTT
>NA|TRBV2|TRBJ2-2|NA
CASSEARVGWERGPGELFF
TGTGCCAGCAGTGAAGCGCGGGTCGGTTGGGAAAGAGGGCCCGGGGAGCTGTTTTTT
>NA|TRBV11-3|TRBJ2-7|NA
CASSSNPGNEQYF
TGTGCCAGCAGCTCCAACCCGGGGAACGAGCAGTACTTC
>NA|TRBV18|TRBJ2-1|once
CASSPGLAQYNEQFF
TGTGCCAGCTCACCCGGACTGGCACAGTACAATGAGCAGTTCTTC
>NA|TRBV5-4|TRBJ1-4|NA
CASSSKAGATNEKLFF
TGTGCCAGCAGCTCCAAGGCGGGGGCAACTAATGAAAAACTGTTTTTT
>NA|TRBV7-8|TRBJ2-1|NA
CASSPHANEQFF
TGTGCCAGCAGCCCCCACGCGAATGAGCAGTTCTTC
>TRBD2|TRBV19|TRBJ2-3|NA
CASSILAGGGADTQYF
TGTGCCAGTAGTATCCTAGCGGGGGGGGGCGCAGATACGCAGTATTTT